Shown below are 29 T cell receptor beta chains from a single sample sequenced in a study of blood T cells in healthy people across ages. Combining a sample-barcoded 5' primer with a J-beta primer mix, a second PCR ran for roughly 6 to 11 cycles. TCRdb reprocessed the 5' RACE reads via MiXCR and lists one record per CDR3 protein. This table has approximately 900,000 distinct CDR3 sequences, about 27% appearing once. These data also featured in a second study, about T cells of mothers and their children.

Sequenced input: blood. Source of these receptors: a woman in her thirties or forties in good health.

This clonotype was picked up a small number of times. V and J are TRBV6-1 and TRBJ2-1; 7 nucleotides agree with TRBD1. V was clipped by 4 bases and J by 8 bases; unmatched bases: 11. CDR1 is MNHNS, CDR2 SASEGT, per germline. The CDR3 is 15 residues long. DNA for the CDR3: TGTGCCAGCAGTGCCAACCGGGACAGATTGGATGAGCAGTTCTTC. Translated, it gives CASSANRDRLDEQFF.

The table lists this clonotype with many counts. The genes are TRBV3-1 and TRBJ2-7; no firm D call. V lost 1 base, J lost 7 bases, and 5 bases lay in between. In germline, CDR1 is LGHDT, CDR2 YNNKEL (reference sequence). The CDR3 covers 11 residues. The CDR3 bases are TGTGCCAGCAGCCAAGCCCAGGAGCAGTACTTC. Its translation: CASSQAQEQYF.

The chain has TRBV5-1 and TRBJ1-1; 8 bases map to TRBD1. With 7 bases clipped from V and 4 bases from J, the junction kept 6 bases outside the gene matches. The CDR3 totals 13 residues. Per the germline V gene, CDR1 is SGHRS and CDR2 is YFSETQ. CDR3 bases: TGCGCCAGCGGACCAGGGGGCCGCACTGAAGCTTTCTTT. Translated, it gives CASGPGGRTEAFF.

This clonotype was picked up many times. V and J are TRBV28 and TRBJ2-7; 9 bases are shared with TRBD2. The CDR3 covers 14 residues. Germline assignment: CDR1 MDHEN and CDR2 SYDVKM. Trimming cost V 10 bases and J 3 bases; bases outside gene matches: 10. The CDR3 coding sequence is TGTGCCATCCCCTGTGAGCGGGGGGACTACGAGCAGTACTTC. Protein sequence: CAIPCERGDYEQYF. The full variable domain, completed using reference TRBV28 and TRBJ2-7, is DVKVTQSSRYLVKRTGEKVFLECVQDMDHENMFWYRQDPGLGLRLIYFSYDVKMKEKGDIPEGYSVSREKKERFSLILESASTNQTSMYLCAIPCERGDYEQYFGPGTRLTVT.

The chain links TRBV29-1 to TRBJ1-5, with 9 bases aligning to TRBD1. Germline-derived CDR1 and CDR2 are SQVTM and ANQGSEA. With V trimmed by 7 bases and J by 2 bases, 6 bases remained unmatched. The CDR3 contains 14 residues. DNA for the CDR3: TGCAGCGCTGGGGGGGACAGGGGCAATCAGCCCCAGCATTTT. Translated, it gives CSAGGDRGNQPQHF.

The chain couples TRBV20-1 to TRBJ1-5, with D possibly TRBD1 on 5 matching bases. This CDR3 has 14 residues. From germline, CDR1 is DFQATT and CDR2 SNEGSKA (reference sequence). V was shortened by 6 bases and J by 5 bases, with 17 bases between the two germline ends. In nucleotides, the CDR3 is TGCAGTGCACCCAGCGGGACCGCCGATCAGCCCCAGCATTTT. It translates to CSAPSGTADQPQHF.

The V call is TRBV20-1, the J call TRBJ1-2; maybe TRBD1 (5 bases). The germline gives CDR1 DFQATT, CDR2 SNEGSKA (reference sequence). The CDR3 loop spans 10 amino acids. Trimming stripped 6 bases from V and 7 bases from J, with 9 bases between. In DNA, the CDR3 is TGCAGTGCCCAGGGATTTGGCTACACCTTC. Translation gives CSAQGFGYTF.

The CDR3 spells CATTTGFEQYF. In DNA, the CDR3 is TGTGCCACCACGACAGGGTTCGAGCAGTACTTC. The chain uses TRBV19 and TRBJ2-7, with 7 bases that match TRBD1. From germline, CDR1 is LNHDA and CDR2 SQIVND (reference sequence). Losses at the gene ends were 10 bases for V and 6 bases for J; bases not matched to a gene: 6. The CDR3 has 11 amino acids.

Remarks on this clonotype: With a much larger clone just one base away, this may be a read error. The CDR3 here is CSARGDAYKEQFF. The CDR3 DNA sequence: TGCAGTGCTAGGGGGGACGCATACAAAGAGCAGTTCTTC. This chain links TRBV20-1 with TRBJ2-1; D is perhaps TRBD1 or TRBD2 (5 bases each). The germline V gene encodes CDR1 DFQATT and CDR2 SNEGSKA (reference sequence). The CDR3 runs 13 residues.

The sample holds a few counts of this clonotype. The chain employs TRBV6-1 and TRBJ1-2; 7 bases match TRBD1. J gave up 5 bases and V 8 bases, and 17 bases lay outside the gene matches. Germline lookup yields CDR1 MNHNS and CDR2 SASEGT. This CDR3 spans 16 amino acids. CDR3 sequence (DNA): TGTGCCAGCCCCCCAGGAGACAGGGAGAAGCCTTATGGCTACACCTTC. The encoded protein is CASPPGDREKPYGYTF.

CDR3 protein: CASARGGTAYEQYF. CDR3 sequence (DNA): TGTGCCAGCGCCCGGGGGGGGACAGCCTACGAGCAGTACTTC. The rearrangement links TRBV7-2 to TRBJ2-5, with D tentatively TRBD2 (8 bases). With the DNA end fitting TRBJ2-7 better, the J assignment may be wrong. Germline V CDR1 and CDR2: SGHTA, FQGNSA. This CDR3 region has 14 residues.

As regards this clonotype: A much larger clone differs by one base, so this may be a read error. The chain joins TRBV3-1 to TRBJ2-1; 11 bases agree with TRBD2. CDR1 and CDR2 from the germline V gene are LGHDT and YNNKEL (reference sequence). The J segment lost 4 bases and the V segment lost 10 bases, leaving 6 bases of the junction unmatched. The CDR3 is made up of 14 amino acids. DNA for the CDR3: TGTGCCACTGAGACTAGCGGGGCATACAATGAGCAGTTCTTC. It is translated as CATETSGAYNEQFF.

The CDR3, as DNA: TGTGCCAGCAGTTTAGAGGTGGGGGGCCGAGAGACCCAGTACTTC. It translates to CASSLEVGGRETQYF. J is TRBJ2-7 and V is TRBV27; the D call may be TRBD1 or TRBD2 (6 bases each). TRBJ2-5 matches the DNA end more closely, so the J call is doubtful. CDR1 is MNHEY and CDR2 is SMNVEV in the germline V gene (reference sequence). The CDR3 spans 15 residues.

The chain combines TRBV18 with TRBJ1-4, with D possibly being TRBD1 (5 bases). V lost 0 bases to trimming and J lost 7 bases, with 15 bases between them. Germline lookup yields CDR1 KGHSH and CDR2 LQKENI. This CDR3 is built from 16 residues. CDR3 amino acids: CASSPPLKVGGEKLFF. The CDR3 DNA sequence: TGTGCCAGCTCACCACCGCTAAAAGTCGGGGGTGAAAAACTGTTTTTT. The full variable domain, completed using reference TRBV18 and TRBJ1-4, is NAGVMQNPRHLVRRRGQEARLRCSPMKGHSHVYWYRQLPEEGLKFMVYLQKENIIDESGMPKERFSAEFPKEGPSILRIQQVVRGDSAAYFCASSPPLKVGGEKLFFGSGTQLSVL.

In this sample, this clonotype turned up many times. CDR3 loop: CASIPTVGFHEQYF. The CDR3, as DNA: TGTGCCAGCATTCCAACAGTCGGGTTCCACGAGCAGTACTTC. The rearrangement uses TRBV5-5 and TRBJ2-7; the D is unclear. CDR3 size: 14 residues. Trimming took 6 bases from V and 5 from J, leaving 18 bases between them. From germline, CDR1 is SGHKS and CDR2 YYEKEE (reference sequence).

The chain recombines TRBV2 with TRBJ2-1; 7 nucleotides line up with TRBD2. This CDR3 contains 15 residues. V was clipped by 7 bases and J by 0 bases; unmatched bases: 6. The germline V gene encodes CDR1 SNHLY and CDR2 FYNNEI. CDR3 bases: TGTGCCAGCACAGCGGGGAAGAGCTCCTACAATGAGCAGTTCTTC. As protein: CASTAGKSSYNEQFF.

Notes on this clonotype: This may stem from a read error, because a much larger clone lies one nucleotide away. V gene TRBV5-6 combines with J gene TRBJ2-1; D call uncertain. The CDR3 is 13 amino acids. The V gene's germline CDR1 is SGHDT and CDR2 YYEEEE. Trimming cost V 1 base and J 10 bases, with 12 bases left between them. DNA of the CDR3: TGTGCCAGCAGCTTGAGCGTTACCTACGAGCAGTTCTTC. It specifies CASSLSVTYEQFF.

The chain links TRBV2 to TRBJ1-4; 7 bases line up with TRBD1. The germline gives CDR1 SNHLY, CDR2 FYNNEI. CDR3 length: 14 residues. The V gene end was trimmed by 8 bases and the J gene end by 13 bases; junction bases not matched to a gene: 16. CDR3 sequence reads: CASASGSGDRRLFF. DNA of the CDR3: TGTGCCAGCGCTTCGGGATCGGGGGACAGACGACTGTTTTTT.

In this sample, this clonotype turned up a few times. The CDR3 region has the DNA TGTGCCAGCAGCTCCCTAGCGATCTATGAGCAGTTCTTC. As protein: CASSSLAIYEQFF. V gene TRBV7-2 combines with J gene TRBJ2-1; D possibly corresponds to TRBD2 (6 bases). Germline V gene lookup returns CDR1 SGHTA and CDR2 FQGNSA. The CDR3 is made up of 13 amino acids. The V end lost 4 bases, the J end lost 8 bases, and 12 bases lay between the germline ends.

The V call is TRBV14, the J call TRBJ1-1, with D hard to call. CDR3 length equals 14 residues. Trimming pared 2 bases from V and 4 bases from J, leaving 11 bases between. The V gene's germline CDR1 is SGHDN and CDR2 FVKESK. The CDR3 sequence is CASSQSFVGTEAFF. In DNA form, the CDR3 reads TGTGCCAGCAGCCAATCATTTGTTGGCACTGAAGCTTTCTTT.

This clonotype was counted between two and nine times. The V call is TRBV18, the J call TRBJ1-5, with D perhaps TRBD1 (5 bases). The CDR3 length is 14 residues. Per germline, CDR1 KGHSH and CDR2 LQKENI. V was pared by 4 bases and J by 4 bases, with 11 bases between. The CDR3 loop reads CASSLTDTNQPQHF. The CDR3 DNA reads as TGTGCCAGCTCACTTACGGACACAAATCAGCCCCAGCATTTT.

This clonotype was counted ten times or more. The CDR3 nucleotides read TGTGCCAGCAGTGAACGAGGAGTTAACTATGGCTACACCTTC. Protein product: CASSERGVNYGYTF. V usage is TRBV2 and J usage is TRBJ1-2, with D unclear. Germline V gene lookup returns CDR1 SNHLY and CDR2 FYNNEI. The germline V and J ends were trimmed by 2 bases and 1 base, with 8 bases remaining between them. The CDR3 is 14 amino acids.

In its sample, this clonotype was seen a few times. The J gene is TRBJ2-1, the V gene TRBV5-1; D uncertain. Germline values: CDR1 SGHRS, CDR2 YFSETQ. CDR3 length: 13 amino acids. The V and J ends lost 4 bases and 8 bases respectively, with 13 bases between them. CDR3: CASSGVSGDEQFF. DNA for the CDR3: TGCGCCAGCAGCGGCGTTAGTGGGGATGAGCAGTTCTTC.

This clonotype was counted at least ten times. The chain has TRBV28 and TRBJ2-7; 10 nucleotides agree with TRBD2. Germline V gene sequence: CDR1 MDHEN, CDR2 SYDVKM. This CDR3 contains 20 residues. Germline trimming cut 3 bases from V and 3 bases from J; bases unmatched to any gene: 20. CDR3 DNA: TGTGCCAGCAGTTTTATTGCCCCTTCTCGTAGCGGGGGGACTAACTACGAGCAGTACTTC. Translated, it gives CASSFIAPSRSGGTNYEQYF.

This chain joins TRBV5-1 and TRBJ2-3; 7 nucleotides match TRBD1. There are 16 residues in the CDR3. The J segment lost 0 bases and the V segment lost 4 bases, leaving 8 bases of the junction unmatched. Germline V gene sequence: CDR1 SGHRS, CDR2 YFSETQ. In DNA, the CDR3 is TGCGCCAGCAGCATCGGACAGGCAATTAGCACAGATACGCAGTATTTT. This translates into CASSIGQAISTDTQYF.

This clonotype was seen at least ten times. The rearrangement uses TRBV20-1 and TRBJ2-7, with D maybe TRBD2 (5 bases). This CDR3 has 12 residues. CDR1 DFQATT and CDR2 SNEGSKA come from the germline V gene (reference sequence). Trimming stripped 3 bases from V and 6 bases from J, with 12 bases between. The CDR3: CSASKASPEQYF. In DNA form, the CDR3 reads TGCAGTGCTAGCAAGGCTAGCCCCGAGCAGTACTTC.

The DNA of the CDR3 is TGCAGCGTGGCGACAGGGGCAAACACTGAAGCTTTCTTT. Residues: CSVATGANTEAFF. The chain carries TRBV29-1 and TRBJ1-1; 8 bases are a match to TRBD1. In germline, CDR1 is SQVTM, CDR2 ANQGSEA. The CDR3 contains 13 residues. Trimming at V came to 6 bases and at J to 2 bases, leaving 5 bases not matched to a gene.

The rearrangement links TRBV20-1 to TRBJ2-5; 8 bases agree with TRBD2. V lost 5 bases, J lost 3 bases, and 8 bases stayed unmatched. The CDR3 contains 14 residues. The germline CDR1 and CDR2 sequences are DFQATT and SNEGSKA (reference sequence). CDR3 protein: CSAGSGGPEETQYF. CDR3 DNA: TGCAGTGCTGGGTCGGGGGGGCCGGAAGAGACCCAGTACTTC.

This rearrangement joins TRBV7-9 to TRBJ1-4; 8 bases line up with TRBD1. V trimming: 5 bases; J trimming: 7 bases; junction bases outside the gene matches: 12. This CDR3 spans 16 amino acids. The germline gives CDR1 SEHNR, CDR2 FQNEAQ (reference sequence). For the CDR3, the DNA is TGTGCCAGCAGCCCCCTCCAGGGGGCGCGTACTGAAAAACTGTTTTTT. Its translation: CASSPLQGARTEKLFF.